This passage covers 3 T cell receptor beta chains from one sample sequenced in a study of Graves' ophthalmopathy and Graves' hyperthyroidism. The sequenced template was RNA, covering the TCR beta CDR3 region. HTBI primers served in a first-round RT-PCR, which a second-round multiplex PCR followed. MiXCR was run by TCRdb on the multiplex PCR reads, yielding one entry per CDR3 protein. The table lists approximately 700,000 distinct CDR3 sequences, roughly 40% of them singletons. Sequenced material: peripheral blood. The receptor source for this set is an adult man with Graves' ophthalmopathy.

In this sample, this clonotype turned up a few times. The V and J genes are TRBV5-8 and TRBJ1-2, with D unresolved. The CDR3 contains 14 residues. Looked up from germline, CDR1 is SGHTS and CDR2 is YDEGEE. Trimming left V 0 bases short and J 0 bases short, with 6 bases between. CDR3 sequence (DNA): TGTGCCAGCAGCTTGGATGTGACTAACTATGGCTACACCTTC. Amino acids: CASSLDVTNYGYTF. Using reference TRBV5-8 and TRBJ1-2 for the parts outside the CDR3, the full variable domain is EAGVTQSPTHLIKTRGQQATLRCSPISGHTSVYWYQQALGLGLQFLLWYDEGEERNRGNFPPRFSGRQFPNYSSELNVNALELEDSALYLCASSLDVTNYGYTFGSGTRLTVV.

This clonotype occurred many times. This chain joins TRBV25-1 and TRBJ2-5; D possibly corresponds to TRBD1 (5 bases). V was pared by 1 base and J by 5 bases, with 14 bases between. The CDR3 loop spans 15 amino acids. Germline CDR1 MGHDK, CDR2 SYGVNS. The CDR3 bases are TGTGCCAGCAGTGAATCTGGGCAGGGTTCCGAGACCCAGTACTTC. Its protein product is CASSESGQGSETQYF.

This clonotype occurred many times. The CDR3: CASSFSDRSEQYF. CDR3 nucleotide sequence: TGTGCCAGCAGCTTCTCGGACAGGAGTGAGCAGTACTTC. The chain carries TRBV7-9 and TRBJ2-7; TRBD1 matches at 7 bases. The CDR3 extends over 13 amino acids. V shed 3 bases and J 7 bases; nucleotides not matched to a gene: 6. Per the germline V gene, CDR1 is SEHNR and CDR2 is FQNEAQ (reference sequence).